This T cell receptor beta chain was sequenced for a study of T cells in localized non-small cell lung cancer. The CDR3 sequence is 16 residues long. The protocol was immunoSEQ multiplex PCR, while the TCRdb copy is restricted to in-frame clones and leaves out a portion. The data show about 1,600 clones, more than 20% seen once. The chain uses TRBV1 and TRBJ2-3; the table's D call of TRBD2 was not tested on the DNA. TRBV1 represents a pseudogene. Sample: lung tumor tissue, taken before any cancer treatment. This receptor was taken from a woman between 35 and 75 years old with stage III lung adenocarcinoma. The CDR3 region is CASSRSGAGATDTQYF. CDR3 nucleotides: TGCGCCAGCAGCCGGAGCGGAGCGGGAGCAACAGATACGCAGTATTTT.